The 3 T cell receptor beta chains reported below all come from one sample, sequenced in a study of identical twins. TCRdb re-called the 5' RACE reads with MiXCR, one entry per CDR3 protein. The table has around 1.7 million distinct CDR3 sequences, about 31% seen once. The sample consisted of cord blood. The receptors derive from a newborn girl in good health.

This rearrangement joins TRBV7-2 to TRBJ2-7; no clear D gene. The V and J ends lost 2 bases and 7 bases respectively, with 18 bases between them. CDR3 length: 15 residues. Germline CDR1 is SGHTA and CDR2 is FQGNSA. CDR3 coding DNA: TGTGCCAGCAGCTTACAATGGCGCTCCTACAATGAGCAGTACTTC. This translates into CASSLQWRSYNEQYF. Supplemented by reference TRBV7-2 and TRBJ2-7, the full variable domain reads GAGVSQSPSNKVTEKGKDVELRCDPISGHTALYWYRQSLGQGLEFLIYFQGNSAPDKSGLPSDRFSAERTGGSVSTLTIQRTQQEDSAVYLCASSLQWRSYNEQYFGPGTRLTVT.

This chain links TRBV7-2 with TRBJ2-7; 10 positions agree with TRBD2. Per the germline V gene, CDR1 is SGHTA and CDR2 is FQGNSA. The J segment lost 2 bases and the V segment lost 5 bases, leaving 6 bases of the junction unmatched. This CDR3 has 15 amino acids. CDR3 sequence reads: CASSIGLAVPYEQYF. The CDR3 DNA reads TGTGCCAGCAGCATCGGACTAGCGGTCCCCTACGAGCAGTACTTC.

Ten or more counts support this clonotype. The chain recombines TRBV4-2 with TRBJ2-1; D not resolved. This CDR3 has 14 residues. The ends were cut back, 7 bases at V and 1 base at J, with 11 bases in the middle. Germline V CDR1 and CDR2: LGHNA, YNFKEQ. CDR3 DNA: TGTGCCAGCAACATTGAGGCGTCCTACAATGAGCAGTTCTTC. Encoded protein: CASNIEASYNEQFF.